This T cell receptor (beta chain) is drawn from a study of blood T cells in healthy people across ages. Healthy individuals of Caucasian origin from Russia, aged about 6 to 100, served as donors. Drawn from each donor were around 10 milliliters of peripheral blood. Germline V lookup: CDR1 SNHLY, CDR2 FYNNEI. This CDR3 region has 15 residues. V shed 4 bases and J 2 bases; nucleotides not matched to a gene: 6. PCR was performed a second time for 7 to 11 cycles using a sample-barcoded 5' primer and a J-beta primer mix. Each cDNA molecule received a tag from a template-switch adaptor that had 12 random nucleotides. MiXCR was run by TCRdb on the 5' RACE reads, yielding one entry per CDR3 protein. The sample consists of approximately 960,000 distinct CDR3 sequences, under 35% of them appearing once. To note about this clonotype: This may stem from a read error, because a much larger clone lies one nucleotide away.

The same sample was also studied in work on T cells of mothers and their children. From that second work: Samples were obtained from a few healthy Caucasian mothers and their six children.

The sample was blood. The TCR was taken from a woman aged 35 to 49 in good health. The chain combines TRBV2 with TRBJ2-3; 7 positions match TRBD1. CDR3 loop: CASSATGVNTDTQYF. In DNA form, the CDR3 reads TGTGCCAGCAGTGCAACAGGGGTAAACACAGATACGCAGTATTTT.